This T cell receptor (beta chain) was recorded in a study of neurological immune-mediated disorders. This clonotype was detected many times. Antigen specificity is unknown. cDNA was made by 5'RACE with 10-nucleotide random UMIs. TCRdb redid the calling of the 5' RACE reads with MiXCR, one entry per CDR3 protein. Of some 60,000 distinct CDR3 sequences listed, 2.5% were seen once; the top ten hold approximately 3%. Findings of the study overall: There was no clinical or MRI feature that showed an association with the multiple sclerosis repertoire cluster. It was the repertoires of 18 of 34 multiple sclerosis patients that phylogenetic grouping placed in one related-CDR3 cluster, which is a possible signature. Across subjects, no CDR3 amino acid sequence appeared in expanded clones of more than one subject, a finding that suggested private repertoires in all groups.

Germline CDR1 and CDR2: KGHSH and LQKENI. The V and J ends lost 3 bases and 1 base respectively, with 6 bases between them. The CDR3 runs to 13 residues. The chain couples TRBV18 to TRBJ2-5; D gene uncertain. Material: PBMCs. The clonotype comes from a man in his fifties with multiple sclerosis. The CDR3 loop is CASSPNLQETQYF. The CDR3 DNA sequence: TGTGCCAGCTCACCTAACCTCCAAGAGACCCAGTACTTC. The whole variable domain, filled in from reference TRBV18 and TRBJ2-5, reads NAGVMQNPRHLVRRRGQEARLRCSPMKGHSHVYWYRQLPEEGLKFMVYLQKENIIDESGMPKERFSAEFPKEGPSILRIQQVVRGDSAAYFCASSPNLQETQYFGPGTRLLVL.